Measured by frequency, the clone carrying this T cell receptor (beta chain) is medium-sized (0.01 to 0.1%). Its antigen is as yet unknown. Read coverage stops 3 residues before the CDR3 terminus; the germline J gene supplies the remainder. The source of the sample is a study of T cells in women clearing cervical HPV infection. Study overall: Case blood was drawn a median about 150 days after lesion detection. The study, taken as a whole, reports: Associations may precede or follow infection; HPV-specific or memory T cells were not isolated.

The CDR3 is made up of 16 amino acids. With 3 bases clipped from V and 3 bases from J, the junction kept 10 bases outside the gene matches. Germline CDR1 reads SGDLS; CDR2 reads YYNGEE. Genomic DNA, averaging 1200 ng per sample, yielded TCR beta CDR3 via immunoSEQ. TCRdb's table, derived via immunoSEQ multiplex PCR, lists solely in-frame clones and lacks some. The sample table includes approximately 16,000 clones. Material: blood buffy coat. The source is a woman between 18 and 75 years old with a cervical HPV16 infection that either progressed to CIN3+ or cleared (not recorded which). The rearrangement links TRBV9 to TRBJ2-3, with 7 bases fitting TRBD2. The covered CDR3 bases are TGTGCCAGCAGCGGGCACCAGGGAGGGCGTACAGATACG. This gives the protein CASSGHQGGRTDT. The complete CDR3 protein is CASSGHQGGRTDTQYF.